This TCR beta chain was retrieved from a study of T cells and copy number aberrations in small-cell lung cancer (dated by TCRdb to the early 2020s). Describing the broader study: Whole-exome sequencing of the same tumor regions was paired with TCR repertoire sequencing so that T cell metrics could be related to mutations and copy number aberrations. Tumor TCR data existed for over 16 patients, and 11 to 15 patients had TCR data from both tumor tissue and normal tissue. Broad study findings and their caveats: The study was limited by a small sample size because surgical resection is uncommon in small-cell lung cancer, and the findings require validation. Tumors had lower T-cell density, richness and clonality than adjacent lung tissue, but the difference in density was not significant. Tumor T-cell density, richness and clonality were negatively correlated with higher copy number aberration burden. Every specimen was formalin-fixed paraffin-embedded tissue, a material known to introduce sequencing artifacts. The TCR repertoire varied greatly across regions, with about 75-98% of clones confined to one region, an overlap lower than in localized NSCLC.

The CDR3, from cysteine to phenylalanine, totals 14 residues. Only the CDR3 DNA stays, 42 bases, in frame from base 1. The CDR1 and CDR2 encoded by the germline V gene are MGHRA and YSYEKL. Trimming removed 0 bases from V and 4 bases from J, leaving 6 bases between the germline ends. For this clone: Its antigen target is currently unknown. No base quality information exists; no much larger clone differs at one position.

The immunoSEQ hsTCRB Kit, with multiplexed V- and J-gene primers, was used to amplify TCR-beta CDR3 regions from genomic DNA. Unique DNA barcodes were added in a second PCR, and the samples were pooled together with one negative control and one positive control. The pooled TCR-beta libraries were sequenced using a 150-cycle paired-end protocol on an Illumina MiSeq. The published analysis was carried out like this. Adaptive Biotechnologies processed the raw sequencing data and produced a report containing normalized, annotated TCR-beta repertoires. T-cell density was calculated by normalizing TCR-beta templates to usable DNA, with usable DNA estimated through amplification of housekeeping genes. Clonality was defined as 1 minus Pielou's evenness, while richness was a count of unique rearrangements. Three measures quantified intratumor TCR heterogeneity between regions: the Jaccard index, the Morisita overlap index, and the proportion of shared top-20 clonotypes. Not all clones reach the TCRdb copy of this immuneACCESS table, which keeps in-frame sequences only. Checked studies attribute under half of the gap to unresolved V genes and leave the rest unexplained. The V and J calls and clone size are taken from that table; D and trimming were inferred from the DNA. The sample table holds 500 or so clones, of which 90% to 97% were seen once. The top ten hold 2.8% of the sample.

Patients with limited-stage small-cell lung cancer who underwent surgical resection in Hangzhou, China, between the late 2000s and the early 2020s were included as donors. Every donor underwent upfront surgery with no preoperative chemotherapy or radiotherapy, and no donor received immunotherapy either before or after surgery. All 20 or so patients in the sequenced cohort were smokers or heavy second-hand smokers. Three regions were collected from each tumor FFPE block by a grid approach so that spatial heterogeneity of the primary tumors was represented. Tumor regions were macrodissected to enrich malignant cells, and only regions expected to yield at least 150 ng DNA were selected. To characterize heterogeneity of the T cell repertoire, the study applied multi-region TCR-beta sequencing to resected limited-stage small-cell lung cancers and to tumor-adjacent lung tissue. The AllPrep DNA/RNA FFPE Kit (Qiagen) was used to extract genomic DNA from the FFPE tissue.

The receptor was derived from a man aged 45-65 years with small cell lung cancer. The chain uses TRBV4-1 and TRBJ2-2, and the D gene may be TRBD2, 5 bases matching. Specimen: tumor tissue. The nucleotide sequence is given as TGCGCCAGCAGCCAAGACGGACTCACCGGGGAGCTGTTTTTT. Translation gives CASSQDGLTGELFF.